What follows is one T cell receptor (beta chain) and its context. These data come from a study of control samples from healthy donors and cancer patients. Data came from immunoSEQ multiplex PCR; TCRdb stores just in-frame clones and leaves some out. The sample holds roughly 130,000 clones; under 95% are singletons and the top ten take about 9%. Looked up from germline, CDR1 is LGHDT and CDR2 is YNNKEL (reference sequence). The CDR3 totals 13 residues. Trimming took 3 bases from V and 5 from J, leaving 10 bases between them. The sample taken for sequencing was blood. This chain joins TRBV3-1 (or the pseudogene TRBV3-2) and TRBJ1-1; D call uncertain. The receptor comes from a man younger than 30 in good health. The CDR3 sequence: CASSQGYGTEAFF. The CDR3 nucleotides read TGTGCCAGCAGCCAGGGGTATGGGACTGAAGCTTTCTTT.